Below, one T cell receptor beta chain is given with its context. Sequenced by immunoSEQ multiplex PCR; TCRdb stores in-frame clones only, minus some. The data hold approximately 200,000 clones, with around 83% observed a single time. The entry originates in a study of blood T cell repertoires in COVID-19. The CDR3 covers 16 residues. CDR1 and CDR2 from the germline V gene are KGHSH and LQKENI. Between the trimmed V and J ends, which lost 6 bases and 0 bases, there was a span of 16 bases. Sequencing used peripheral blood. This chain connects TRBV18 to TRBJ2-3, with TRBD1 as a possible D gene (5 bases). The source is a young woman with active or convalescent COVID-19. CDR3 DNA sequence: TGTGCCAGCTCGCCCAACTCTGCAGGGAGCACAGATACGCAGTATTTT. Its protein is CASSPNSAGSTDTQYF. The entire variable domain, with the rest obtained from reference TRBV18 and TRBJ2-3, is as follows: NAGVMQNPRHLVRRRGQEARLRCSPMKGHSHVYWYRQLPEEGLKFMVYLQKENIIDESGMPKERFSAEFPKEGPSILRIQQVVRGDSAAYFCASSPNSAGSTDTQYFGPGTRLTVL.